This T cell receptor beta chain is drawn from a study of OX40 agonist ivuxolimab in advanced cancers. Across the study: Patients in the trial were receiving intravenous ivuxolimab every 2 weeks, at doses of 0.01 to 10 mg/kg. Whole-study findings and limits: No determination was made of the antigen specificity of the expanded peripheral T cells.

The CDR3 is made up of 15 amino acids. The ends were cut back, 3 bases at V and 2 bases at J, with 11 bases in the middle. Germline assignment: CDR1 LNHDA and CDR2 SQIVND (reference sequence). Libraries were prepared by immunoSEQ multiplex PCR; TCRdb keeps only in-frame clonotypes and omits some of them. Of about 83,000 clones in the sample, 84% were seen once. This clone is deemed medium-sized. Its antigen is unknown. Autoimmune disease history or systemic immunosuppression led to patient exclusion. The specimen was CD4+ or CD8+ T cells sorted from blood, collected in a trial of the OX40 agonist ivuxolimab. The chain employs TRBV19 and TRBJ2-1, with D perhaps TRBD1 (5 bases). The source is an adult with an advanced solid tumor such as melanoma, head and neck, liver or kidney cancer. The CDR3 is CASSIMQGTYNEQFF. DNA of the CDR3: TGTGCCAGTAGTATCATGCAGGGAACCTACAATGAGCAGTTCTTC.